This T cell receptor beta chain was documented in a study of CD8 T cells in ankylosing spondylitis. Study conclusions and caveats: Significant enrichment of disease-linked clones was reported in matched ankylosing spondylitis synovial fluid.

TCRdb recomputed calls from the 5' RACE reads with MiXCR, one row per CDR3 protein. The data contain some 240,000 distinct CDR3 sequences, less than 10% of them singletons. This clonotype was recorded many times. What it binds is unknown. CDR3 length equals 15 residues. The germline V gene encodes CDR1 SGHRS and CDR2 YFSETQ. V lost 4 bases and J lost 4; bases outside the gene matches: 9. The chain employs TRBV5-1 and TRBJ2-5; 8 bases align to TRBD2. This receptor was obtained from a male donor with ankylosing spondylitis or in good health (not recorded which). The material sequenced was blood, either unsorted or a sorted T cell fraction (not recorded which). CDR3 loop: CASSPEASGRETQYF. The CDR3 DNA sequence: TGCGCCAGCAGCCCCGAAGCGAGCGGGAGAGAGACCCAGTACTTC.